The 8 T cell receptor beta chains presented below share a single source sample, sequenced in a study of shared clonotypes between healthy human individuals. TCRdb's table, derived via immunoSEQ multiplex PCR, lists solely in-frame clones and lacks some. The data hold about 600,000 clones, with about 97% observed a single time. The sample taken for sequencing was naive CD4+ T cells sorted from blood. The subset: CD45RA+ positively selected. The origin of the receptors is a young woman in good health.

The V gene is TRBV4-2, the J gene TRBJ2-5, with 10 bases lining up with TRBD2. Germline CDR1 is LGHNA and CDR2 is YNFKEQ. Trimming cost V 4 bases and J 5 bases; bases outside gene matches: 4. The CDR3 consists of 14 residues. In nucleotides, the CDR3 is TGTGCCAGCAGCCTAACTAGCGGGACGGAGACCCAGTACTTC. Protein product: CASSLTSGTETQYF.

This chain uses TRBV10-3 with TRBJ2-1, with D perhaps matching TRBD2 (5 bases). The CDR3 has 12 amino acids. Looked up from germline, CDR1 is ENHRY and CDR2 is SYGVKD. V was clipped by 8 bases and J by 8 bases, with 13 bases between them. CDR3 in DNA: TGTGCCATCTCCGGGGTTTGGGATGAGCAGTTCTTC. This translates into CAISGVWDEQFF.

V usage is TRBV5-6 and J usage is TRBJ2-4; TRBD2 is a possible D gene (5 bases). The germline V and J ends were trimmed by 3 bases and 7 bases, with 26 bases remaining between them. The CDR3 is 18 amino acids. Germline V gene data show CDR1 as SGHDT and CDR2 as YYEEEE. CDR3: CASSSRGGVGGRRNIQYF. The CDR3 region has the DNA TGTGCCAGCAGCTCCCGAGGCGGCGTAGGTGGTCGGAGGAACATTCAGTACTTC.

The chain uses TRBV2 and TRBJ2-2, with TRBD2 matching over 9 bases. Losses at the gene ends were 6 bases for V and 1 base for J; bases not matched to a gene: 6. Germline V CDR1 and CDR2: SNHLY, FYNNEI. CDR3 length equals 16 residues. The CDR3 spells CASSRASGMNTGELFF. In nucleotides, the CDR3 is TGTGCCAGCAGCAGGGCTAGCGGGATGAACACCGGGGAGCTGTTTTTT.

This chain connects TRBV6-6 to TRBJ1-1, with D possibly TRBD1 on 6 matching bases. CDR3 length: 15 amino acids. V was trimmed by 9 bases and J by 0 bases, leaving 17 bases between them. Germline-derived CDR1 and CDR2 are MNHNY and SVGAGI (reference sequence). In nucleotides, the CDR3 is TGTGCCAGTCGCCGAAACAGGGAGATGAACACTGAAGCTTTCTTT. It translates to CASRRNREMNTEAFF.

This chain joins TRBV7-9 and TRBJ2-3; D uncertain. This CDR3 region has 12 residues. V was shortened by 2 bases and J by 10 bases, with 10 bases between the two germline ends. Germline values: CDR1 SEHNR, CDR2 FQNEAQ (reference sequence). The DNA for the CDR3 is TGTGCCAGCAGCTTAATTCCCGGTGCGCAGTATTTT. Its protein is CASSLIPGAQYF.

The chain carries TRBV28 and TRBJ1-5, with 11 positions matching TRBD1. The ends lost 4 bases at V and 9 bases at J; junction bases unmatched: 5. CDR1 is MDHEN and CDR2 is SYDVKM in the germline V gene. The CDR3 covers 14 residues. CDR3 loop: CASSYGTGGRPQHF. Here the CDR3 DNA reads TGTGCCAGCAGTTACGGGACAGGGGGAAGGCCCCAGCATTTT.

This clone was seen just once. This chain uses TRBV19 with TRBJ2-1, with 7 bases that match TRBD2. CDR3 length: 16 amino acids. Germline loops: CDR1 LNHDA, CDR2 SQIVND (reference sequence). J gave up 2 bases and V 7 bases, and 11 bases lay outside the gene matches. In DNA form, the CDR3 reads TGTGCCAGTATGACGACGGGAGGAGGCCCCTACAATGAGCAGTTCTTC. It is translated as CASMTTGGGPYNEQFF.